One T cell receptor beta chain is described in this entry. Its antigen is undetermined. The data were obtained in a study of CD4 T cells in relation to SARS-CoV-2 and coronaviruses. About the study: PBMCs were cultured with antigen for 10 days before TCR beta sequencing. Study outcomes and limitations: Compared with monoreactive clones, crossreactive clones showed significantly weaker SARS-CoV-2 expansion.

CEF-cultured naive and memory CD4+ T cell DNA got survey-level sequencing. The assay was immunoSEQ multiplex PCR, and TCRdb's table has in-frame clones only and misses some. The sample consists of tens of thousands of clones, around four fifths of them appearing once. This CDR3 has 15 residues. Looked up from germline, CDR1 is SGHVS and CDR2 is FQNEAQ. V lost 8 bases to trimming and J lost 9 bases; unmatched junction nucleotides: 14. Material: memory CD4+ T cells from PBMCs, cultured in vitro. The source is an adult with COVID-19. V and J are TRBV7-8 and TRBJ2-1; TRBD2 matches 9 bases. DNA for the CDR3: TGTGCCAGCGTCTTACGAGCGGGGGGACTTTCTGAGCAGTTCTTC. Its protein product is CASVLRAGGLSEQFF.